The 26 T cell receptor beta chains below all came from one sample that was sequenced in a study of blood T cell repertoires in COVID-19 (dated by TCRdb to 2020 to 2021). Library construction relied on the immunoSEQ multiplex PCR assay. TCRdb holds this immuneACCESS table with in-frame rearrangements only. Some clones are missing; in checked studies, unresolved V genes explain under half, and the rest has no known cause. A total of tens of thousands of clones appear in this sample, 86% of them only once. The ten biggest clones cover approximately 15% of the sample. Sequenced: peripheral blood. Receptor source: a man aged 35-49 years with COVID-19, enrolled during active disease.

The chain recombines TRBV30 with TRBJ2-5; 10 bases are a match to TRBD2. The CDR3 is 15 residues long. CDR1 is GTSNPN and CDR2 is SVGIG in the germline V gene (reference sequence). The trim removed 1 base at V and 4 bases at J, leaving 6 bases unmatched. CDR3 in DNA: TGTGCCTGGAGTGACCCCGGACTAGCGGTAGAGACCCAGTACTTC. Amino acid sequence: CAWSDPGLAVETQYF.

The V call is TRBV6-5, the J call TRBJ1-1, with D possibly matching TRBD1 (6 bases). The CDR3 is made up of 12 amino acids. With 10 bases removed from V and 6 bases from J, the gap between germline ends came to 15 bases. Germline values: CDR1 MNHEY, CDR2 SVGAGI. In DNA, the CDR3 is TGTGCCATTAAGGACAGTATCCCTGAAGCTTTCTTT. Encoded protein: CAIKDSIPEAFF.

The chain combines TRBV7-9 with TRBJ1-1; 9 bases are shared with TRBD1. This CDR3 comprises 15 residues. Germline CDR1 is SEHNR and CDR2 is FQNEAQ (reference sequence). Trimming cost V 5 bases and J 3 bases; bases outside gene matches: 7. The CDR3 DNA sequence: TGTGCCAGCAGCATGGAACAGGGGGCGGACACTGAAGCTTTCTTT. This codes for CASSMEQGADTEAFF.

V and J are TRBV3-1 (or the pseudogene TRBV3-2) and TRBJ1-5; 9 bases are a match to TRBD1. V shed 0 bases, J shed 10 bases, and the junction held 7 bases outside the gene matches. Germline loops: CDR1 LGHDT, CDR2 YNNKEL (reference sequence). This CDR3 has 15 amino acids. CDR3 sequence (DNA): TGTGCCAGCAGCCAAGAGGGACAGGGCTCGGCACCCCAGCATTTT. Translating it yields CASSQEGQGSAPQHF.

The rearrangement joins TRBV27 to TRBJ2-2; a possible D gene is TRBD1 (6 bases). Trimming stripped 5 bases from V and 3 bases from J, with 16 bases between. This CDR3 is 16 amino acids long. CDR1 and CDR2 from the germline V gene are MNHEY and SMNVEV (reference sequence). This CDR3 is CASSLPQGLDTGELFF. DNA for the CDR3: TGTGCCAGCAGTCTACCACAGGGTTTGGACACCGGGGAGCTGTTTTTT.

V is TRBV18 and J is TRBJ2-5, with 10 bases matching TRBD2. Germline-derived CDR1 and CDR2 are KGHSH and LQKENI. V lost 3 bases and J lost 3; bases outside the gene matches: 4. The CDR3 is made up of 15 amino acids. The CDR3 loop is CASSPPSGGEETQYF. CDR3 DNA sequence: TGTGCCAGCTCACCCCCTAGCGGGGGAGAAGAGACCCAGTACTTC.

This chain joins TRBV30 and TRBJ1-3; D is unresolved. Per the germline V gene, CDR1 is GTSNPN and CDR2 is SVGIG (reference sequence). The CDR3 spans 14 residues. V was cut by 0 bases and J by 0 bases, with 6 bases left in between. The CDR3 sequence: CAWSVRSSGNTIYF. The CDR3 DNA reads as TGTGCCTGGAGTGTTAGGAGCTCTGGAAACACCATATATTTT. Drawing the rest from reference TRBV30 and TRBJ1-3, the complete variable domain is SQTIHQWPATLVQPVGSPLSLECTVEGTSNPNLYWYRQAAGRGLQLLFYSVGIGQISSEVPQNLSASRPQDRQFILSSKKLLLSDSGFYLCAWSVRSSGNTIYFGEGSWLTVV.

This chain uses TRBV28 with TRBJ2-4, with TRBD1 as a possible D gene (6 bases). The V and J ends lost 5 bases and 1 base respectively, with 15 bases between them. There are 16 residues in the CDR3. In germline, CDR1 is MDHEN, CDR2 SYDVKM. The CDR3 spells CASSPTGWSAKNIQYF. Written as DNA, the CDR3 is TGTGCCAGCAGTCCCACAGGGTGGAGTGCCAAAAACATTCAGTACTTC.

The gene calls are TRBV11-2 and TRBJ1-1; D not certain. CDR1 and CDR2 (germline): SGHAT, FQNNGV. V was cut by 1 base and J by 5 bases, with 5 bases left in between. The CDR3 covers 12 residues. Here the CDR3 DNA reads TGTGCCAGCAGCTTAGGCCGGACTGAAGCTTTCTTT. Translation gives CASSLGRTEAFF.

The rearrangement links TRBV15 to TRBJ1-2, with TRBD1 identical over 9 bases. With 0 bases clipped from V and 5 bases from J, the junction kept 10 bases outside the gene matches. The CDR3 extends over 17 amino acids. Germline V gives CDR1 LNHNV, CDR2 YYDKDF (reference sequence). The CDR3 protein is CATSRDYETGGLYGYTF. CDR3 nucleotide sequence: TGTGCCACCAGCAGAGATTACGAGACAGGGGGGTTGTATGGCTACACCTTC.

The chain is built from TRBV7-9 and TRBJ2-5; 9 nucleotides agree with TRBD2. The CDR3 totals 14 residues. CDR1 and CDR2 (germline): SEHNR, FQNEAQ (reference sequence). Trimming at V came to 4 bases and at J to 5 bases, leaving 5 bases not matched to a gene. The CDR3, as DNA: TGTGCCAGCAGCTCACCGGGACTAGCTGAGACCCAGTACTTC. It yields the protein CASSSPGLAETQYF.

The rearrangement links TRBV9 to TRBJ2-7; 10 bases align to TRBD1. V was clipped by 3 bases and J by 3 bases; unmatched bases: 6. This CDR3 contains 15 residues. Germline CDR1 is SGDLS and CDR2 is YYNGEE. The CDR3 loop is CASSAGGTGVYEQYF. The CDR3 coding sequence is TGTGCCAGCAGCGCGGGAGGGACAGGGGTCTACGAGCAGTACTTC.

This clone was seen a handful of times. V and J are TRBV28 and TRBJ2-7; TRBD1 is a possible D gene (6 bases). V lost 7 bases and J 2 bases, leaving 9 bases between the germline ends. CDR3 length: 12 residues. From germline, CDR1 is MDHEN and CDR2 SYDVKM. DNA for the CDR3: TGTGCCAGCACCACAGGGACCTACGAGCAGTACTTC. It yields the protein CASTTGTYEQYF. Looking up the rest from reference TRBV28 and TRBJ2-7 gives the full variable domain: DVKVTQSSRYLVKRTGEKVFLECVQDMDHENMFWYRQDPGLGLRLIYFSYDVKMKEKGDIPEGYSVSREKKERFSLILESASTNQTSMYLCASTTGTYEQYFGPGTRLTVT.

V gene TRBV18 combines with J gene TRBJ2-5; D not resolved. The germline V gene has CDR1 KGHSH and CDR2 LQKENI. This CDR3 comprises 18 residues. V lost 3 bases and J 2 bases, leaving 22 bases between the germline ends. CDR3: CASSPPPYLTGGQETQYF. The CDR3 region has the DNA TGTGCCAGCTCACCCCCGCCTTACCTTACGGGTGGGCAAGAGACCCAGTACTTC.

The chain carries TRBV4-1 and TRBJ2-1, with 8 nucleotides matching TRBD1. Germline V gene lookup returns CDR1 MGHRA and CDR2 YSYEKL. This CDR3 has 16 amino acids. V gave up 0 bases and J gave up 6 bases; unmatched junction bases: 7. As DNA, the CDR3 is TGCGCCAGCAGCCAAGATCGGAGGGACAGGTTCAATGAGCAGTTCTTC. It codes for CASSQDRRDRFNEQFF.

This rearrangement joins TRBV7-3 to TRBJ2-5; 7 bases are shared with TRBD2. The CDR3 contains 14 residues. Germline V gene data show CDR1 as SGHTA and CDR2 as FQGTGA. Trimming took 5 bases from V and 5 from J; bases not matched to a gene: 8. The CDR3 reads CASSQNGGSETQYF. Written as DNA, the CDR3 is TGTGCCAGCAGCCAGAACGGGGGGTCGGAGACCCAGTACTTC.

The V gene is TRBV28, the J gene TRBJ2-6, with 8 bases that match TRBD2. With 6 bases clipped from V and 3 bases from J, the junction kept 4 bases outside the gene matches. Germline V lookup: CDR1 MDHEN, CDR2 SYDVKM. The CDR3 has 15 amino acids. Here the CDR3 reads CASSRGGDGANVLTF. The CDR3 region has the DNA TGTGCCAGCAGCCGGGGGGGAGATGGGGCCAACGTCCTGACTTTC.

CDR3 nucleotides: TGCAGTGCTAATGGAGGAGAGACCCAGTACTTC. Translated, it gives CSANGGETQYF. This chain joins TRBV20-1 and TRBJ2-5, with a possible D match to TRBD2 (5 bases). The V end was cut by 4 bases, the J end by 4 bases, with 7 bases between. CDR3 size: 11 residues. Germline assignment: CDR1 DFQATT and CDR2 SNEGSKA (reference sequence).

V usage is TRBV5-1 and J usage is TRBJ2-7; TRBD2 agrees at 7 bases. J lost 7 bases, V lost 3 bases, and 13 bases had no gene match. The CDR3 contains 15 residues. CDR1 is SGHRS, CDR2 YFSETQ, per germline. CDR3 region: CASSSSRGEAREQYF. In nucleotides, the CDR3 is TGCGCCAGCAGCTCCTCCCGGGGGGAGGCGCGGGAGCAGTACTTC. Supplemented by reference TRBV5-1 and TRBJ2-7, the full variable domain reads KAGVTQTPRYLIKTRGQQVTLSCSPISGHRSVSWYQQTPGQGLQFLFEYFSETQRNKGNFPGRFSGRQFSNSRSEMNVSTLELGDSALYLCASSSSRGEAREQYFGPGTRLTVT.

The chain employs TRBV5-8 and TRBJ2-7; D call uncertain. Germline V gene data show CDR1 as SGHTS and CDR2 as YDEGEE. Trimming left V 4 bases short and J 3 bases short, with 5 bases between. This CDR3 is built from 11 residues. The CDR3 DNA reads TGTGCCAGCAGCCGAGGCTACGAGCAGTACTTC. The encoded protein is CASSRGYEQYF.

The chain joins TRBV2 to TRBJ1-5; TRBD1 agrees at 7 bases. The CDR3 is 14 residues long. The germline CDR1 and CDR2 sequences are SNHLY and FYNNEI. V trimming: 2 bases; J trimming: 4 bases; junction bases outside the gene matches: 2. CDR3 loop: CASSENRGNQPQHF. The DNA for the CDR3 is TGTGCCAGCAGTGAAAACAGGGGAAATCAGCCCCAGCATTTT.

The gene calls are TRBV19 and TRBJ1-2; 8 nucleotides line up with TRBD1. V dropped 10 bases and J dropped 7; count of bases not matched to a gene: 14. The CDR3 is made up of 14 amino acids. The germline V gene has CDR1 LNHDA and CDR2 SQIVND (reference sequence). DNA for the CDR3: TGTGCCACCACCAGACAGCCACAGGGGGGTGGCTACACCTTC. Translating it yields CATTRQPQGGGYTF.

This CDR3 is CASSLGLAGGRAYNEQFF. CDR3 DNA sequence: TGTGCCAGCAGCCTGGGGCTAGCGGGGGGGAGGGCCTACAATGAGCAGTTCTTC. This chain joins TRBV3-1 (or the pseudogene TRBV3-2) and TRBJ2-1; 12 nucleotides agree with TRBD2. V lost 4 bases to trimming and J lost 2 bases; unmatched junction nucleotides: 9. Germline CDR1 and CDR2: LGHDT and YNNKEL (reference sequence). This CDR3 is 18 amino acids long.

DNA of the CDR3: TGTGCCAGCAGTGGGAGACAGGGAAGGACTTCACCCCTCCACTTT. Translation: CASSGRQGRTSPLHF. The chain links TRBV2 to TRBJ1-6, with 7 nucleotides matching TRBD1. The CDR3 is 15 amino acids. Germline loops: CDR1 SNHLY, CDR2 FYNNEI. The ends lost 4 bases at V and 9 bases at J; junction bases unmatched: 9.

J is TRBJ2-5 and V is TRBV11-2; 10 bases agree with TRBD2. This CDR3 has 15 amino acids. CDR1 is SGHAT and CDR2 is FQNNGV in the germline V gene. Germline trimming cut 6 bases from V and 5 bases from J; bases unmatched to any gene: 9. This chain's CDR3 is CASRFGTSAGETQYF. CDR3 nucleotide sequence: TGTGCCAGCAGATTCGGGACTAGCGCAGGGGAGACCCAGTACTTC.

The chain employs TRBV6-5 and TRBJ2-7, with 8 bases identical to TRBD1. With 6 bases clipped from V and 2 bases from J, the junction kept 6 bases outside the gene matches. The length of the CDR3 is 14 residues. Germline values: CDR1 MNHEY, CDR2 SVGAGI. This CDR3 reads CASRRDRSAYEQYF. The CDR3 region has the DNA TGTGCCAGCAGGCGGGACAGGTCTGCCTACGAGCAGTACTTC.